This T cell receptor (beta chain) stems from a study of Graves' ophthalmopathy and Graves' hyperthyroidism. Among the hyperthyroidism patients, all were newly diagnosed, aged 18 to 65, with under 2 months' duration. Certain patients were not enrolled. These were patients with other autoimmune diseases, uncontrolled infections, pregnancy or lactation. This clonotype was recorded at least ten times. Amplified TCR beta CDR3 regions were obtained using RNA transcripts as template. After a first-round RT-PCR with HTBI primers, a second-round multiplex PCR was run. A single record per CDR3 protein comes from TCRdb applying MiXCR to the multiplex PCR reads. The sample holds about 620,000 distinct CDR3 sequences; 22% are singletons and the top ten take about 6.6%. Germline V lookup: CDR1 MNHNS, CDR2 SASEGT. V was pared by 5 bases and J by 4 bases, with 9 bases between. The CDR3 totals 12 residues.

V and J are TRBV6-1 and TRBJ2-7; a possible D gene is TRBD1 (5 bases). The material sequenced was peripheral blood. The clonotype comes from a woman under 30 with stable Graves' hyperthyroidism. Some clones in this sample may be carry-over from other donors' samples. The CDR3 protein is CASSPGIYEQYF. The CDR3 DNA sequence: TGTGCCAGCAGTCCAGGGATTTACGAGCAGTACTTC.